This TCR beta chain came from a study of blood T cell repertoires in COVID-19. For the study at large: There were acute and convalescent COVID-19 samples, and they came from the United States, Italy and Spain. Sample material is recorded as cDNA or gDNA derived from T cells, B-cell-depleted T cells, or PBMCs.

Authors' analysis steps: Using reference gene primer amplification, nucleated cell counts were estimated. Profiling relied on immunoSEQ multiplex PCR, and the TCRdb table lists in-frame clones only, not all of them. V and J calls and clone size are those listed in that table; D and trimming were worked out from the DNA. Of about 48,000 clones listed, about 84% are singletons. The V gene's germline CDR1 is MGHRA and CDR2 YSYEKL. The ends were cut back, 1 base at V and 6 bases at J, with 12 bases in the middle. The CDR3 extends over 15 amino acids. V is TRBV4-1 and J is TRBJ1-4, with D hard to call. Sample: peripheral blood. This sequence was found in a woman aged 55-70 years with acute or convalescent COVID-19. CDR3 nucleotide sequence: TGCGCCAGCAGCCAAGTGCAAGGGAGGGATGAAAAACTGTTTTTT. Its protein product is CASSQVQGRDEKLFF.